A selection of T cell receptor beta chains follows, all from one sample in a study of blood T cell repertoires in COVID-19. Libraries were prepared by immunoSEQ multiplex PCR; TCRdb keeps only in-frame clonotypes and omits some of them. In the table there are about 260,000 clones, around 87% of which are singletons. The sample taken for sequencing was peripheral blood. These receptors were obtained from a woman between 40 and 55 years old who had recovered from COVID-19. CDR3s include the opening cysteine and the closing phenylalanine or tryptophan. A D gene is named only where the DNA matches it firmly. Clone size, where shown, is once, few, many, or a class for clones that have expanded.

D gene: .; V gene: TRBV5-1; J gene: TRBJ1-2; clone size: .; CDR3 DNA: TGCGCCAGCAGTTTTCAGGTTAACTATGGCTACACCTTC; CDR3 protein: CASSFQVNYGYTF
D gene: TRBD1; V gene: TRBV5-6; J gene: TRBJ2-7; clone size: .; CDR3 DNA: TGTGCCAGCAGCTTTGGGCGGGACAGGGGCACCTACGAGCAGTACTTC; CDR3 protein: CASSFGRDRGTYEQYF
D gene: .; V gene: TRBV2; J gene: TRBJ2-2; clone size: .; CDR3 DNA: TGTGCCAGCAGTGAACATGGGCAGATGACCGGGGAGCTGTTTTTT; CDR3 protein: CASSEHGQMTGELFF
D gene: .; V gene: TRBV2; J gene: TRBJ1-2; clone size: .; CDR3 DNA: TGTGCCAGCGCAGGGGATAGGGCTAACTATGGCTACACCTTC; CDR3 protein: CASAGDRANYGYTF
D gene: .; V gene: TRBV28; J gene: TRBJ2-3; clone size: .; CDR3 DNA: TGTGCCAGCACCGGAAGGGAGGGGGGCACAGATACGCAGTATTTT; CDR3 protein: CASTGREGGTDTQYF
D gene: .; V gene: TRBV19; J gene: TRBJ2-6; clone size: .; CDR3 DNA: TGTGCCAGTACCCATTCATCCTCTGGGGCCAACGTCCTGACTTTC; CDR3 protein: CASTHSSSGANVLTF
D gene: TRBD1; V gene: TRBV18; J gene: TRBJ2-7; clone size: .; CDR3 DNA: TGTGCCAGCTCACCCCGGGGCGACAGGGGGTCCTACGAGCAGTACTTC; CDR3 protein: CASSPRGDRGSYEQYF
D gene: TRBD1; V gene: TRBV4-3; J gene: TRBJ1-1; clone size: few; CDR3 DNA: TGCGCCAGCAGCCAAGGTCGCGGACAGGGGCGGACTGAAGCTTTCTTT; CDR3 protein: CASSQGRGQGRTEAFF
D gene: TRBD2; V gene: TRBV5-1; J gene: TRBJ2-5; clone size: .; CDR3 DNA: TGCGCCAGCAGCTTGGCCGGCGCGGGGGTTTTCCAAGAGACCCAGTACTTC; CDR3 protein: CASSLAGAGVFQETQYF
D gene: .; V gene: TRBV7-9; J gene: TRBJ1-2; clone size: .; CDR3 DNA: TGTGCCAGCAGCTCAACTCTCTATGGCTACACCTTC; CDR3 protein: CASSSTLYGYTF
D gene: TRBD1; V gene: TRBV11-2; J gene: TRBJ1-1; clone size: .; CDR3 DNA: TGTGCCAGCAGCCGCGACAGGGAAATTATGAACACTGAAGCTTTCTTT; CDR3 protein: CASSRDREIMNTEAFF
D gene: TRBD1; V gene: TRBV3-1/TRBV3-2; J gene: TRBJ1-3; clone size: .; CDR3 DNA: TGTGCCAGCAGCCGACAGGGGGTGGCTGGAAACACCATATATTTT; CDR3 protein: CASSRQGVAGNTIYF
D gene: .; V gene: TRBV4-2; J gene: TRBJ1-5; clone size: .; CDR3 DNA: TGTGCCAGCAGCCAAGGGGGCGGGGCCCATCAGCCCCAGCATTTT; CDR3 protein: CASSQGGGAHQPQHF
D gene: .; V gene: TRBV25-1; J gene: TRBJ1-6; clone size: .; CDR3 DNA: TGTGCCAGCAGTGAGGGCTTACAACCCCTCCACTTT; CDR3 protein: CASSEGLQPLHF
D gene: .; V gene: TRBV6-6; J gene: TRBJ1-5; clone size: once; CDR3 DNA: TGTGCCAGCAGTTACCAGGGTCCGCAGCCCCAGCATTTT; CDR3 protein: CASSYQGPQPQHF
D gene: .; V gene: TRBV11-3; J gene: TRBJ2-7; clone size: few; CDR3 DNA: TGTGCCAGCAGCTTAGATGCCAGCTACGAGCAGTACTTC; CDR3 protein: CASSLDASYEQYF
D gene: .; V gene: TRBV12-3/TRBV12-4; J gene: TRBJ2-7; clone size: .; CDR3 DNA: TGTGCCAGCAGTTTGACAGGTTCAGGCGAGCAGTACTTC; CDR3 protein: CASSLTGSGEQYF
D gene: .; V gene: TRBV7-2; J gene: TRBJ2-3; clone size: .; CDR3 DNA: TGTGCCAGCAGCTATCCGGGGATCGCCAGCACAGATACGCAGTATTTT; CDR3 protein: CASSYPGIASTDTQYF
D gene: TRBD1; V gene: TRBV19; J gene: TRBJ2-1; clone size: .; CDR3 DNA: TGTGCCAGTAGTATGACAGGGGGTCGGGACAATGAGCAGTTCTTC; CDR3 protein: CASSMTGGRDNEQFF
D gene: .; V gene: TRBV27; J gene: TRBJ1-2; clone size: .; CDR3 DNA: TGTGCCAGCAGTTCGAAACAGGGCCTTTCCTATGGCTACACCTTC; CDR3 protein: CASSSKQGLSYGYTF
D gene: TRBD1; V gene: TRBV7-9; J gene: TRBJ1-2; clone size: .; CDR3 DNA: TGTGCCAGCAGTCCCCGGGACAGGGAATGGGGCTACACCTTC; CDR3 protein: CASSPRDREWGYTF
D gene: .; V gene: TRBV20-1; J gene: TRBJ2-2; clone size: .; CDR3 DNA: TGCAGTGCTAGTGGCGGGTGGGGGCTCACCGGGGAGCTGTTTTTT; CDR3 protein: CSASGGWGLTGELFF
D gene: .; V gene: TRBV5-8; J gene: TRBJ2-5; clone size: .; CDR3 DNA: TGTGCCAGCAGCCCTGGGGGGGAGACCCAGTACTTC; CDR3 protein: CASSPGGETQYF